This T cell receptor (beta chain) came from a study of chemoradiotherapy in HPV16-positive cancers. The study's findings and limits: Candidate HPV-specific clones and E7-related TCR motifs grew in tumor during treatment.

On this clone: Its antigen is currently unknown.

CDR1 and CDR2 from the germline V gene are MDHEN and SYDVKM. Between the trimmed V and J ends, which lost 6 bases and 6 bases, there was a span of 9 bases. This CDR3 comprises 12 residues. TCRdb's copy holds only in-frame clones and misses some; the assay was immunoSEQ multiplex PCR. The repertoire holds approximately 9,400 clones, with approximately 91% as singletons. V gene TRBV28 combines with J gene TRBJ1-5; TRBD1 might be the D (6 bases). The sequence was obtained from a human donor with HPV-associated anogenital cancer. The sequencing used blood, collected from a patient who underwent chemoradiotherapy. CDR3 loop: CASRGGIQPQHF. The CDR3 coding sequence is TGTGCCAGCAGAGGGGGTATTCAGCCCCAGCATTTT.